This entry lists 5 T cell receptor beta chains sequenced from one sample in a study of CD8 T cells in ankylosing spondylitis. Each CDR3 protein is one row after TCRdb ran MiXCR on the 5' RACE reads. The data contain 200,000 or so distinct CDR3 sequences, approximately 12% of them singletons. Sequencing input: blood, either unsorted or a sorted T cell fraction (not recorded which). These receptors originate from a female donor with ankylosing spondylitis or in good health (not recorded which).

The table lists this clonotype with many counts. The CDR3 nucleotides are TGTGCCAGCAGCTCGCGACAGAACACTGAAGCTTTCTTT. It translates to CASSSRQNTEAFF. V usage is TRBV9 and J usage is TRBJ1-1; D remains unclear. The CDR3 covers 13 residues. V lost 4 bases and J 1 base, leaving 8 bases between the germline ends. CDR1 SGDLS and CDR2 YYNGEE come from the germline V gene.

This clonotype was seen ten or more times. In nucleotides, the CDR3 is TGCAGTGCTAGAAGGGCTAGCGGACCGCAAGAGACCCAGTACTTC. This sequence encodes CSARRASGPQETQYF. This chain links TRBV20-1 with TRBJ2-5; 7 bases fit TRBD2. The CDR3 length is 15 residues. The trim removed 2 bases at V and 2 bases at J, leaving 8 bases unmatched. Germline V lookup: CDR1 DFQATT, CDR2 SNEGSKA (reference sequence).

This clonotype has at least ten counts. This chain connects TRBV11-2 to TRBJ2-1; D might be TRBD2 (6 bases). Germline CDR1 and CDR2: SGHAT and FQNNGV. V dropped 3 bases and J dropped 0 bases, with 18 bases sitting between them. The CDR3 contains 18 residues. Here the CDR3 reads CASSLRGLKGGSYNEQFF. The CDR3 nucleotides read TGTGCCAGCAGCTTGAGGGGCTTAAAGGGAGGCTCCTACAATGAGCAGTTCTTC.

This clonotype was found many times. V and J are TRBV7-8 and TRBJ2-5; D is uncertain. The CDR3 contains 12 residues. V was trimmed by 3 bases and J by 2 bases, leaving 4 bases between them. Germline V CDR1 and CDR2: SGHVS, FQNEAQ. The CDR3 DNA sequence: TGTGCCAGCAGCTTTGCTCAAGAGACCCAGTACTTC. Its translation: CASSFAQETQYF.

Many counts were recorded for this clonotype. The chain recombines TRBV15 with TRBJ2-4; D is possibly TRBD1 (6 bases). Deletions cut 0 bases from V and 5 bases from J, with 14 bases between. Germline lookup yields CDR1 LNHNV and CDR2 YYDKDF (reference sequence). The CDR3 spans 16 residues. The CDR3 DNA reads TGTGCCACCAGCAGAGAGGGGGCTAGCTTCCAAAACATTCAGTACTTC. Protein: CATSREGASFQNIQYF. The full variable domain, in which reference TRBV15 and TRBJ2-4 provide the parts outside the CDR3, is DAMVIQNPRYQVTQFGKPVTLSCSQTLNHNVMYWYQQKSSQAPKLLFHYYDKDFNNEADTPDNFQSRRPNTSFCFLDIRSPGLGDTAMYLCATSREGASFQNIQYFGAGTRLSVL.